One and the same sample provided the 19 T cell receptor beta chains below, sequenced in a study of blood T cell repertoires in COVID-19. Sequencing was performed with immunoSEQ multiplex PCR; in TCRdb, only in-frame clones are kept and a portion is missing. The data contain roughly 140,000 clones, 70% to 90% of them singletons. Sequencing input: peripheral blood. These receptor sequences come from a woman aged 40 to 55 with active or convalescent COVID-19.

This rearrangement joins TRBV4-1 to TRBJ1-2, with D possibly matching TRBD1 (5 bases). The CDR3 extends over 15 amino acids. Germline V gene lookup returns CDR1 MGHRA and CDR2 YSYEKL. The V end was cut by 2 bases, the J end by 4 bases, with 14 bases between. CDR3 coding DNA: TGCGCCAGCAGCCAACCAGGGTTACTCCTCTATGGCTACACCTTC. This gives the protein CASSQPGLLLYGYTF.

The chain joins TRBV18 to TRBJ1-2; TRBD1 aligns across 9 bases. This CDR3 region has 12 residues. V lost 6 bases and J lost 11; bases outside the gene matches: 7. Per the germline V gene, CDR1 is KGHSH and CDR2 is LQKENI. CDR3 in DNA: TGTGCCAGCTCCGGGGACAGGGACGGGTACACCTTC. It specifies CASSGDRDGYTF. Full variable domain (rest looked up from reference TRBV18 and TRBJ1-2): NAGVMQNPRHLVRRRGQEARLRCSPMKGHSHVYWYRQLPEEGLKFMVYLQKENIIDESGMPKERFSAEFPKEGPSILRIQQVVRGDSAAYFCASSGDRDGYTFGSGTRLTVV.

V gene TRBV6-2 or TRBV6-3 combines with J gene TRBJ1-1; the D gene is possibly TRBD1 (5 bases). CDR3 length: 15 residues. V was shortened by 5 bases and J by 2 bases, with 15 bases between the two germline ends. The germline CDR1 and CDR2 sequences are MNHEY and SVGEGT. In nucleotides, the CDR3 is TGTGCCAGCAGTAAAGTTGTGGGGCTAAACACTGAAGCTTTCTTT. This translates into CASSKVVGLNTEAFF.

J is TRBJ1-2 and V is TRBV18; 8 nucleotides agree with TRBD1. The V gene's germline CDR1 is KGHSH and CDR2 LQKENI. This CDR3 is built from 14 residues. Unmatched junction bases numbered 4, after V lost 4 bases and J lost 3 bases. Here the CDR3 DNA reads TGTGCCAGCTCACGATCGACAGGGGACTATGGCTACACCTTC. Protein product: CASSRSTGDYGYTF.

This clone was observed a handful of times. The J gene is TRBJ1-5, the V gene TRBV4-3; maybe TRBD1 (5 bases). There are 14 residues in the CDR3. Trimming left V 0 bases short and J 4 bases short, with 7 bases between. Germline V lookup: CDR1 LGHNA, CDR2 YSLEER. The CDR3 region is CASSQEQVNQPQHF. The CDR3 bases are TGCGCCAGCAGCCAAGAACAGGTTAATCAGCCCCAGCATTTT.

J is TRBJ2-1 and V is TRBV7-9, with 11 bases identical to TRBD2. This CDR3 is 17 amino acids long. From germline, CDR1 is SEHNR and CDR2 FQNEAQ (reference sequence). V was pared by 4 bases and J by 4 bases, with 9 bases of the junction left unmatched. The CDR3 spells CASSSERLAGGYNEQFF. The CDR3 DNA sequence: TGTGCCAGCAGCTCGGAGAGGCTAGCGGGAGGATACAATGAGCAGTTCTTC.

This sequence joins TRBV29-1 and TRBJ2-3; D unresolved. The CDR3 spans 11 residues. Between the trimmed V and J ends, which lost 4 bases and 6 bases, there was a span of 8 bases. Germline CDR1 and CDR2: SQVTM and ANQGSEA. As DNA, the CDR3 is TGCAGCGTTGTTAGTCGGGATACGCAGTATTTT. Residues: CSVVSRDTQYF.

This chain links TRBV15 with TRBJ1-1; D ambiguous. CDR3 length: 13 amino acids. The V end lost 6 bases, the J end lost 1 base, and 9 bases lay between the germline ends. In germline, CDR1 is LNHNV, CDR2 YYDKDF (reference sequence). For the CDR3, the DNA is TGTGCCACCAGAGGACTGAGGAACACTGAAGCTTTCTTT. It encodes CATRGLRNTEAFF.

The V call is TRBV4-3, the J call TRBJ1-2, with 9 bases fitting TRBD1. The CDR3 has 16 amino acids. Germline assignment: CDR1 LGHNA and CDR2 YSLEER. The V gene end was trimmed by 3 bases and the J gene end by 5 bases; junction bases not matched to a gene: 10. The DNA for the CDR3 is TGCGCCAGCAGCCAGACATTGGCGGGACAGGGTTATGGCTACACCTTC. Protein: CASSQTLAGQGYGYTF.

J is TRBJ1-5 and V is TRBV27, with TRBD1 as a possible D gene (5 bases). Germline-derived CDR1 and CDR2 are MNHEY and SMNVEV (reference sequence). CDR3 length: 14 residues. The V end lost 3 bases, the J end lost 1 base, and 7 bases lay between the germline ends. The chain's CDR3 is CASSFRGSNQPQHF. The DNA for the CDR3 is TGTGCCAGCAGTTTTCGGGGGAGCAATCAGCCCCAGCATTTT.

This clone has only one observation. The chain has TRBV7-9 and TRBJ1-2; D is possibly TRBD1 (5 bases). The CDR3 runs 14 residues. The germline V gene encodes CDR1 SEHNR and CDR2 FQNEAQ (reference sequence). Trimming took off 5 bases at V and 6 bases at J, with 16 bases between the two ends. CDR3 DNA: TGTGCCAGCAGCCCCTCGGGGGTGGGGCATGGCTACACCTTC. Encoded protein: CASSPSGVGHGYTF.

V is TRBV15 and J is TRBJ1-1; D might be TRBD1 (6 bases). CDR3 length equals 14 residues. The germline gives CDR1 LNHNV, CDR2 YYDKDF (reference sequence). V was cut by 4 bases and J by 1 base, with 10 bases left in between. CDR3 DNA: TGTGCCACCAGCACCGACAGGAGGAACACTGAAGCTTTCTTT. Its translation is CATSTDRRNTEAFF.

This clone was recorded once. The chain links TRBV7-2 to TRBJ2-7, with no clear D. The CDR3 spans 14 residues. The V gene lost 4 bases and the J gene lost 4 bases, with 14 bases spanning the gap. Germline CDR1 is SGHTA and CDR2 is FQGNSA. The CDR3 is CASSSTTGAYEQYF. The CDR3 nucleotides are TGTGCCAGCAGCTCCACCACGGGTGCGTACGAGCAGTACTTC.

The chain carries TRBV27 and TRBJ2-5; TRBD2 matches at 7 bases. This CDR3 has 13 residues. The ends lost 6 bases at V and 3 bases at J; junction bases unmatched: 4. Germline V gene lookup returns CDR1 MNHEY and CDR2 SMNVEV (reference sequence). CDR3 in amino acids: CASSQLAKETQYF. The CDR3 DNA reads TGTGCCAGCAGCCAACTAGCGAAAGAGACCCAGTACTTC.

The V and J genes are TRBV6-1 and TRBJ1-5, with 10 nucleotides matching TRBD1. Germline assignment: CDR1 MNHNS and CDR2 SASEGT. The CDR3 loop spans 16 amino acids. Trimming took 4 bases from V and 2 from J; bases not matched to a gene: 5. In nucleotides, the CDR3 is TGTGCCAGCAGTGGGACAGGGGGGCACGGCAATCAGCCCCAGCATTTT. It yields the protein CASSGTGGHGNQPQHF.

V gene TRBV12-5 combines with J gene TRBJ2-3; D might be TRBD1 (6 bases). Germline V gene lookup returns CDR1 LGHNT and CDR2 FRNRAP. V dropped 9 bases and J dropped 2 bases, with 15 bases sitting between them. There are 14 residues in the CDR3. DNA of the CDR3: TGTGCTAGCACGCTCGGACAGTTCACAGATACGCAGTATTTT. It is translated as CASTLGQFTDTQYF.

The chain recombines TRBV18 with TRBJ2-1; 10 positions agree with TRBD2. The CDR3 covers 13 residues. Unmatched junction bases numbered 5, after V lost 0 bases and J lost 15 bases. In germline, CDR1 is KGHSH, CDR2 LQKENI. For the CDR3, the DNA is TGTGCCAGCTCACCACCCGTTAGCGGGAGGAGGTTCTTC. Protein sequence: CASSPPVSGRRFF.

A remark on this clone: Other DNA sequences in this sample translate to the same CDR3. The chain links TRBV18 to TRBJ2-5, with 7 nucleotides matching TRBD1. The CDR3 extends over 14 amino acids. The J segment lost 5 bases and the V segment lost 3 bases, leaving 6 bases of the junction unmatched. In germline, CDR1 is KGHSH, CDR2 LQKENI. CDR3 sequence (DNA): TGTGCCAGCTCACCGAAAGGGGGCGGTGAGACCCAGTACTTC. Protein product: CASSPKGGGETQYF.

The CDR3: CASTTTGAGYGYTF. Written as DNA, the CDR3 is TGTGCCAGCACCACGACAGGGGCAGGCTATGGCTACACCTTC. The chain couples TRBV5-8 to TRBJ1-2, with 8 bases aligning to TRBD1. The trim removed 6 bases at V and 4 bases at J, leaving 8 bases unmatched. CDR1 SGHTS and CDR2 YDEGEE come from the germline V gene. This CDR3 has 14 residues. The full variable domain, with the rest looked up from reference TRBV5-8 and TRBJ1-2, is EAGVTQSPTHLIKTRGQQATLRCSPISGHTSVYWYQQALGLGLQFLLWYDEGEERNRGNFPPRFSGRQFPNYSSELNVNALELEDSALYLCASTTTGAGYGYTFGSGTRLTVV.